This T cell receptor (beta chain) originates from a study of graft-versus-host responses after intestinal transplantation. For the study at large: Recipients had multivisceral, liver-intestinal, or isolated intestinal transplants. Anti-thymocyte globulin induction, then tacrolimus and steroids for about three years, went to all recipients.

Of note for this clone: Its matching antigen is unknown.

The protocol was immunoSEQ multiplex PCR, while the TCRdb copy is restricted to in-frame clones and leaves out a portion. This table has more than 90,000 clones, about 93% appearing once. The CDR3 totals 17 residues. Trimming shortened V by 5 bases and J by 0 bases, and 18 bases separated the two germline ends. From germline, CDR1 is ENHRY and CDR2 SYGVKD. Regarding the study as a whole: High graft-versus-host to host-versus-graft T cell clonal ratios marked allografts of patients with graft-donor macrochimerism. There were GvH clones found in recipient marrow, and some of them appeared first in ileum or blood.

The rearrangement joins TRBV10-3 to TRBJ2-3; TRBD1 is a possible D gene (6 bases). The receptor comes from a human donor who received an intestinal transplant. Source: unstimulated CD8+ T cells sorted from spleen or lymph node cells, taken before intestinal transplant. CDR3 sequence: CAISYLMGASSTDTQYF. The CDR3 DNA reads as TGTGCCATCAGTTATTTGATGGGGGCTTCTAGCACAGATACGCAGTATTTT.